This T cell receptor beta chain emerged from a study of T cell repertoires in cytomegalovirus infection (dated by TCRdb to the late 2010s). Some background on the complete study: The peptide stimulations were aimed at well-studied HLA-B-restricted epitopes as well as recently identified HLA-C-restricted CMV epitopes, whose presentation resists viral immunomodulation. Donor HLA type was relevant to the analysis, because carriage of CMV infection together with the matching HLA type was indicated by public TCR beta signatures. Findings and caveats that apply to the study as a whole: The ex vivo response was dominated by HLA-C-restricted CMV-specific TCR beta clonotypes, and the single most frequent clonotype in two of eight donors was supplied by these HLA-C-restricted clonotypes. In both this cohort and an independent cohort of more than 350 donors, the cumulative frequency of public TCR beta family members distinguished carriers of CMV infection plus the relevant HLA type.

The treatment or condition label for this specimen denotes: in vitro stimulation with specific CMV peptide epitopes to enrich CMV-specific T cells. V sheds 4 bases and J sheds 5 bases, leaving 20 bases between their ends. The CDR3 spans 17 residues, from the cysteine through the phenylalanine. CDR3 DNA only is kept here, 51 bases in frame from base 1. In the germline V gene, CDR1 corresponds to SGHVS and CDR2 to FQNEAQ. Instrument used: Illumina HiSeq 1500. TCRdb reran the public reads through fastp at Q25 and MiXCR, keeping productive beta chains. Every CDR3 protein is listed once, alongside the most common genes and DNA of its rows. The sample contains 700,000 to 950,000 distinct CDR3 sequences, about 30% of them found a single time. The ten largest clones capture around 12% of the sample. At least ten counts were recorded for this clonotype. Its recognized antigen is unknown. Qualities for individual bases were not recorded, and no much larger clone is one base off.

The chain joins TRBV7-8 to TRBJ2-2; perhaps TRBD1 is the D gene, with 6 bases matching. This TCR was sampled from a human donor in good health (CMV status not recorded). Some clones in this sample may be carry-over from other donors' samples. The input for sequencing was cultured CD8+ T cells from PBMCs, taken from culture after CMV antigen stimulation. The DNA is as follows: TGTGCCAGCAGCTCAGGACAGATCAATCGAGTAACCGGGGAGCTGTTTTTT. Its coded protein is CASSSGQINRVTGELFF.